Below are 18 T cell receptor beta chains sequenced from a single sample in a study of cytomegalovirus exposure and HLA in healthy donors. The PCR employed 60 Vbeta primers together with 13 Jbeta primers. The protocol was immunoSEQ multiplex PCR, while the TCRdb copy is restricted to in-frame clones and leaves out a portion. Of around 190,000 clones in the sample, about 85% were seen once. Material: PBMCs. The receptors were gathered from a woman aged 45-65 years in good health and CMV-seronegative.

The rearrangement uses TRBV10-2 and TRBJ1-3, with D perhaps matching TRBD1 (5 bases). V lost 7 bases and J 3 bases, leaving 13 bases between the germline ends. Germline CDR1 reads WSHSY; CDR2 reads SAAADI. The CDR3 has 14 residues. DNA for the CDR3: TGCGCCAGCACCTTGGGGGGTGATGGAAACACCATATATTTT. Translated: CASTLGGDGNTIYF.

This clone was seen only a few times. V is TRBV19 and J is TRBJ2-1, with D possibly being TRBD2 (5 bases). The V gene lost 3 bases and the J gene lost 8 bases, with 8 bases spanning the gap. Looked up from germline, CDR1 is LNHDA and CDR2 is SQIVND (reference sequence). This CDR3 region has 12 residues. The CDR3 protein is CASSMTIDEQFF. As DNA, the CDR3 is TGTGCCAGTAGTATGACTATCGATGAGCAGTTCTTC. The full variable domain, rest sourced from reference TRBV19 and TRBJ2-1, is DGGITQSPKYLFRKEGQNVTLSCEQNLNHDAMYWYRQDPGQGLRLIYYSQIVNDFQKGDIAEGYSVSREKKESFPLTVTSAQKNPTAFYLCASSMTIDEQFFGPGTRLTVL.

Concerning this clone: The junction does not match germline at one end; this may be a read error. V and J are TRBV7-7 and TRBJ2-5, with D perhaps matching TRBD2 (6 bases). This CDR3 comprises 15 residues. Germline-derived CDR1 and CDR2 are SSHAT and FNYEAQ (reference sequence). The CDR3 DNA reads as TGTGCTAGCAGCCCAACTAGCTTTGCCCAAGAGACCCAGTACTTC. This gives the protein CASSPTSFAQETQYF.

The chain joins TRBV7-3 to TRBJ2-7, with 7 bases matching TRBD2. Germline V gene lookup returns CDR1 SGHTA and CDR2 FQGTGA. The V and J ends lost 5 bases and 3 bases, in that order; junction bases with no gene match: 4. The CDR3 has 13 residues. The CDR3 nucleotides read TGTGCCAGCAGCCCTGCTAGCGGCTACGAGCAGTACTTC. It codes for CASSPASGYEQYF.

The chain couples TRBV28 to TRBJ2-3, with 8 bases aligning to TRBD2. After removal of 4 bases from V and 4 bases from J, the junction contained 7 bases not matched to a gene. Germline lookup yields CDR1 MDHEN and CDR2 SYDVKM. CDR3 length: 15 residues. Here the CDR3 reads CASSSPGGAPDTQYF. CDR3 nucleotide sequence: TGTGCCAGCAGTTCTCCGGGAGGGGCGCCAGATACGCAGTATTTT.

V and J are TRBV11-2 and TRBJ1-1; no definite D call. The CDR3 sequence is 16 residues long. The V gene's germline CDR1 is SGHAT and CDR2 FQNNGV. V was shortened by 1 base and J by 2 bases, with 14 bases between the two germline ends. The CDR3 DNA is TGTGCCAGCAGCTTAGGGGCCTTGGCACTCAACACTGAAGCTTTCTTT. Amino acid sequence: CASSLGALALNTEAFF.

The genes are TRBV4-1 and TRBJ1-2, with 9 nucleotides matching TRBD1. CDR3 size: 16 residues. V lost 4 bases, J lost 0 bases, and 6 bases stayed unmatched. The V gene's germline CDR1 is MGHRA and CDR2 YSYEKL. The CDR3: CASSPRQGDSNYGYTF. Written as DNA, the CDR3 is TGCGCCAGCAGCCCCCGACAGGGGGATTCTAACTATGGCTACACCTTC.

This chain links TRBV5-1 with TRBJ2-3; the D gene is possibly TRBD1 (6 bases). V was trimmed by 2 bases and J by 7 bases, leaving 14 bases between them. This CDR3 contains 14 residues. Germline-derived CDR1 and CDR2 are SGHRS and YFSETQ. CDR3 sequence: CASSFIVGQHTQYF. CDR3 nucleotides: TGCGCCAGCAGCTTTATAGTCGGACAGCATACGCAGTATTTT.

This chain links TRBV28 with TRBJ1-6; D unclear. CDR1 and CDR2 (germline): MDHEN, SYDVKM. With 4 bases removed from V and 0 bases from J, the gap between germline ends came to 10 bases. This CDR3 has 16 amino acids. Here the CDR3 reads CASSSNIDSYNSPLHF. CDR3 in DNA: TGTGCCAGCAGTTCAAACATCGACTCCTATAATTCACCCCTCCACTTT.

V gene TRBV7-2 combines with J gene TRBJ2-3, with 8 bases that match TRBD2. The V and J ends lost 1 base and 2 bases, in that order; junction bases with no gene match: 5. The CDR3 is made up of 16 amino acids. Germline lookup yields CDR1 SGHTA and CDR2 FQGNSA. The CDR3 sequence is CASSLEGSGVTDTQYF. CDR3 DNA sequence: TGTGCCAGCAGCTTAGAAGGTAGCGGGGTCACAGATACGCAGTATTTT.

The chain carries TRBV19 and TRBJ2-2; tentative D call: TRBD2 (5 bases). The CDR3 totals 15 residues. V was shortened by 7 bases and J by 2 bases, with 14 bases between the two germline ends. Germline CDR1 reads LNHDA; CDR2 reads SQIVND (reference sequence). The CDR3 loop is CASNRKRLNTGELFF. The CDR3 DNA is TGTGCCAGTAACCGAAAGCGGCTTAACACCGGGGAGCTGTTTTTT.

V gene TRBV5-4 combines with J gene TRBJ2-6, with D tentatively TRBD2 (6 bases). V shed 1 base and J shed 0 bases, with 14 bases lying between them. This CDR3 has 18 amino acids. Germline V gene data show CDR1 as SGHNT and CDR2 as YYREEE (reference sequence). In DNA form, the CDR3 reads TGTGCCAGCAGCTTGTTGGCTAGCGCCTACTCTGGGGCCAACGTCCTGACTTTC. Translating it yields CASSLLASAYSGANVLTF.

This clone was counted a few times. The sample carries other DNA sequences with the same CDR3. The gene calls are TRBV9 and TRBJ2-1; 7 nucleotides match TRBD2. Unmatched junction bases numbered 7, after V lost 0 bases and J lost 4 bases. The CDR3 is 16 amino acids. The V gene's germline CDR1 is SGDLS and CDR2 YYNGEE. The DNA of the CDR3 is TGTGCCAGCAGCGTAGCTGGGCAGCGGGGTTACAATGAGCAGTTCTTC. Protein: CASSVAGQRGYNEQFF.

A remark on this clone: At the DNA level, this CDR3 is encoded by other sequences in the same sample as well. The chain combines TRBV6-6 with TRBJ1-5; unclear D gene. The ends were cut back, 6 bases at V and 11 bases at J, with 11 bases in the middle. This CDR3 contains 11 residues. The germline V gene has CDR1 MNHNY and CDR2 SVGAGI (reference sequence). The CDR3 nucleotides are TGTGCCAGCAGCAGACACCCTACCCAGCATTTT. Residues: CASSRHPTQHF.

The genes are TRBV19 and TRBJ1-2; 9 bases fit TRBD1. Germline CDR1 LNHDA, CDR2 SQIVND (reference sequence). V was pared by 3 bases and J by 6 bases, with 2 bases of the junction left unmatched. This CDR3 has 13 amino acids. The CDR3 sequence is CASSMGQGHGYTF. CDR3 DNA sequence: TGTGCCAGTAGTATGGGACAGGGACATGGCTACACCTTC.

The chain joins TRBV5-1 to TRBJ1-6; no definite D call. V lost 3 bases and J lost 8, with 15 bases in between. The CDR3 covers 15 residues. Looked up from germline, CDR1 is SGHRS and CDR2 is YFSETQ. CDR3 nucleotides: TGCGCCAGCAGCTCAGGTGGCAAAAGTGATTCACCCCTCCACTTT. Amino acids: CASSSGGKSDSPLHF.

This clone has more than one count but fewer than ten. In DNA, the CDR3 is TGTGCCAGCATGGGAGAGGTGTGGACTGAAGCTTTCTTT. Its translation is CASMGEVWTEAFF. The chain carries TRBV13 and TRBJ1-1; D is unclear. CDR3 size: 13 residues. The ends were cut back, 7 bases at V and 5 bases at J, with 14 bases in the middle. Germline CDR1 and CDR2: PRHDT and FYEKMQ (reference sequence).

This clone was picked up a small number of times. The chain employs TRBV5-6 and TRBJ1-2, with TRBD1 matching 10 bases. CDR1 is SGHDT, CDR2 YYEEEE, per germline. The ends lost 4 bases at V and 4 bases at J; junction bases unmatched: 4. The CDR3 consists of 14 residues. CDR3 sequence: CASSRDRGLYGYTF. CDR3 in DNA: TGTGCCAGCAGCAGGGACAGGGGACTCTATGGCTACACCTTC.